This T cell receptor beta chain stems from a study of blood T cell repertoires in COVID-19. About the research overall: Sources were T cells, B-cell-depleted T cells, or PBMCs; the material itself was cDNA or gDNA.

Authors' processing steps: Counts of nucleated cells, estimated from reference gene primer amplification, were obtained. Libraries were prepared by immunoSEQ multiplex PCR; TCRdb keeps only in-frame clonotypes and omits some of them. The V and J calls and the clone size are those of that table, but D and trimming were determined from the DNA. Among 250,000 to 300,000 clones, 87% were seen once, and the ten largest hold about 2.2%. The ends were cut back, 8 bases at V and 2 bases at J, with 23 bases in the middle. Germline assignment: CDR1 SGHVS and CDR2 FQNEAQ. The CDR3 runs to 17 residues. The chain has TRBV7-8 and TRBJ2-3, with D perhaps TRBD2 (6 bases). This clonotype originated in a woman aged 45-65 years who had recovered from COVID-19. The sequencing input was peripheral blood. The CDR3: CASDSRSGVGNTDTQYF. CDR3 bases: TGTGCCAGCGACTCCCGGTCGGGAGTGGGTAACACAGATACGCAGTATTTT.